Presented here are 2 T cell receptor beta chains from one specimen sequenced in a study of T cell responses to AZD1222 COVID-19 vaccine. Using immunoSEQ multiplex PCR, the repertoire was profiled, and TCRdb retains in-frame clones only, with some absent. The sample records roughly 95,000 clones, approximately 88% being singletons. Here the sequenced sample was peripheral blood, taken on day 0 of AZD1222 vaccination. The receptors stem from an adult in good health.

V is TRBV6-5 and J is TRBJ1-6, with 7 positions matching TRBD1. The V gene end was trimmed by 5 bases and the J gene end by 7 bases; junction bases not matched to a gene: 8. The CDR3 runs to 15 residues. Germline V lookup: CDR1 MNHEY, CDR2 SVGAGI. Here the CDR3 reads CASSPRGGGNSPLHF. CDR3 coding DNA: TGTGCCAGCAGTCCCCGTGGAGGGGGCAATTCACCCCTCCACTTT.

The chain couples TRBV28 to TRBJ1-2, with TRBD1 matching 10 bases. Per germline, CDR1 MDHEN and CDR2 SYDVKM. The ends lost 6 bases at V and 1 base at J; junction bases unmatched: 5. The CDR3 consists of 15 residues. The CDR3 sequence is CASRWGQGLNYGYTF. CDR3 bases: TGTGCCAGCAGGTGGGGACAGGGGCTTAACTATGGCTACACCTTC.